The entry that follows covers one T cell receptor (beta chain) sequence. What it binds is not known. The PCR had 60 Vbeta and 13 Jbeta primers. Clones were sequenced by immunoSEQ multiplex PCR, and TCRdb holds only the in-frame ones, with some missing. The table shows around 190,000 clones, with almost 75% occurring only once. This entry is derived from a study of cytomegalovirus exposure and HLA in healthy donors. The CDR3 length is 15 residues. The germline V gene encodes CDR1 MDHEN and CDR2 SYDVKM. With 5 bases removed from V and 3 bases from J, the gap between germline ends came to 16 bases. Study-wide results and caveats: When analyzed later, a missense DCLRE1C variant was found to be linked to TCR beta V- and J-gene trimming. Cytomegalovirus-associated TCR beta chains were listed, numbering some 180.

J is TRBJ1-2 and V is TRBV28; D ambiguous. The clonotype comes from a woman aged 30 to 39 in good health and CMV-seropositive. Sequenced input: PBMCs. CDR3 nucleotide sequence: TGTGCCAGCAGTCCCGTTGGCGGGATACACTATGGCTACACCTTC. Its protein product is CASSPVGGIHYGYTF.